Each of the 15 T cell receptor beta chains below was sequenced from the same sample in a study of human T cells and chemical hapten exposure. TCRdb re-analysed the RACE reads in MiXCR, keeping a single row per CDR3 protein. The table has approximately 46,000 distinct CDR3 sequences, more than 9% seen once. The sample's time point: patch test 2, 6 weeks after DPC sensitization. Treatment reported: therapeutic diphenylcyclopropenone sensitization with weekly scalp DPC. Whole blood that had not been fractionated was the source of extracted total RNA. Sequencing used whole blood, obtained in connection with sensitization to the hapten diphenylcyclopropenone (DPC). These receptors originate from a woman aged 25 to 45 with alopecia areata. Some clones in this sample may be carry-over from other donors' samples.

Many counts were recorded for this clonotype. The chain recombines TRBV20-1 with TRBJ2-5; D uncertain. Germline CDR1 is DFQATT and CDR2 is SNEGSKA (reference sequence). CDR3 length: 11 amino acids. V dropped 5 bases and J dropped 2 bases, with 6 bases sitting between them. The CDR3 sequence is CSAQHQETQYF. CDR3 sequence (DNA): TGCAGTGCTCAGCATCAAGAGACCCAGTACTTC.

This clonotype appeared many times. The chain is built from TRBV2 and TRBJ2-2; 9 nucleotides match TRBD2. The ends lost 0 bases at V and 7 bases at J; junction bases unmatched: 3. The CDR3 sequence is 15 residues long. CDR1 and CDR2 (germline): SNHLY, FYNNEI. CDR3: CASSEAASGVGELFF. The CDR3 nucleotides read TGTGCCAGCAGTGAAGCGGCTAGCGGGGTCGGGGAGCTGTTTTTT.

V is TRBV5-6 and J is TRBJ2-7; D may be TRBD1 (5 bases). Germline V CDR1 and CDR2: SGHDT, YYEEEE. The CDR3 extends over 13 amino acids. Trimming stripped 4 bases from V and 6 bases from J, with 14 bases between. This chain's CDR3 is CASSPGAGLEQYF. For the CDR3, the DNA is TGTGCCAGCAGCCCTGGGGCAGGGCTCGAGCAGTACTTC.

This clonotype was seen at least ten times. The V gene is TRBV30, the J gene TRBJ2-1; a possible D gene is TRBD1 (5 bases). CDR1 is GTSNPN and CDR2 is SVGIG in the germline V gene (reference sequence). V shed 3 bases and J shed 3 bases, with 9 bases lying between them. The CDR3 sequence is 13 residues long. Here the CDR3 reads CAWRPDSYNEQFF. DNA of the CDR3: TGTGCCTGGAGGCCTGACAGCTACAATGAGCAGTTCTTC.

This clonotype was recorded a few times. J is TRBJ2-7 and V is TRBV5-4, with 10 nucleotides matching TRBD1. Trimming removed 4 bases from V and 3 bases from J; junction bases left unmatched: 7. CDR1 and CDR2 (germline): SGHNT, YYREEE (reference sequence). The CDR3 contains 15 residues. The CDR3 here is CASSPTGTGDYEQYF. The DNA for the CDR3 is TGTGCCAGCAGCCCGACCGGGACAGGGGACTACGAGCAGTACTTC.

Many counts were recorded for this clonotype. This chain links TRBV18 with TRBJ2-6; D remains unclear. CDR3 length: 16 residues. Germline V gives CDR1 KGHSH, CDR2 LQKENI. The V gene lost 5 bases and the J gene lost 0 bases, with 11 bases spanning the gap. The CDR3 DNA is TGTGCCAGCTCATCGGTCCTACTCTCTGGGGCCAACGTCCTGACTTTC. Its protein product is CASSSVLLSGANVLTF.

This clonotype was observed a handful of times. The V call is TRBV28, the J call TRBJ2-4; possibly TRBD1 for D (6 bases). V was clipped by 6 bases and J by 3 bases, with 9 bases between them. The CDR3 is 13 residues long. Per germline, CDR1 MDHEN and CDR2 SYDVKM. In DNA, the CDR3 is TGTGCCAGCAGGGGACACGGCAAAAACATTCAGTACTTC. It specifies CASRGHGKNIQYF.

In this sample, this clonotype turned up a few times. The chain links TRBV7-2 to TRBJ2-3; D is undetermined. The CDR3 contains 14 residues. Trimming pared 2 bases from V and 3 bases from J, leaving 9 bases between. Germline lookup yields CDR1 SGHTA and CDR2 FQGNSA. CDR3 in amino acids: CASSLWMGTDTQYF. The CDR3 nucleotides are TGTGCCAGCAGCTTATGGATGGGAACAGATACGCAGTATTTT.

The chain recombines TRBV28 with TRBJ1-5; D is perhaps TRBD1 (5 bases). CDR3 length: 15 residues. V lost 3 bases and J lost 2, with 11 bases in between. Germline V CDR1 and CDR2: MDHEN, SYDVKM. This CDR3 is CASSFQGLGNQPQHF. The CDR3, as DNA: TGTGCCAGCAGTTTCCAGGGTTTGGGCAATCAGCCCCAGCATTTT. Looking up the rest from reference TRBV28 and TRBJ1-5 gives the full variable domain: DVKVTQSSRYLVKRTGEKVFLECVQDMDHENMFWYRQDPGLGLRLIYFSYDVKMKEKGDIPEGYSVSREKKERFSLILESASTNQTSMYLCASSFQGLGNQPQHFGDGTRLSIL.

This chain links TRBV20-1 with TRBJ1-2; no definite D call. This CDR3 is 11 amino acids long. Germline V gene sequence: CDR1 DFQATT, CDR2 SNEGSKA (reference sequence). V lost 3 bases to trimming and J lost 4 bases, with 6 bases between them. CDR3 sequence reads: CSARVTYGYTF. The CDR3 DNA reads TGCAGTGCTAGGGTTACCTATGGCTACACCTTC.

This clonotype was counted many times. The chain links TRBV30 to TRBJ1-2; D call uncertain. Germline V gives CDR1 GTSNPN, CDR2 SVGIG (reference sequence). This CDR3 is built from 13 residues. V was shortened by 3 bases and J by 2 bases, with 10 bases between the two germline ends. CDR3 region: CAWSPKENYGYTF. CDR3 nucleotides: TGTGCCTGGAGCCCCAAGGAGAACTATGGCTACACCTTC.

This clonotype was picked up a small number of times. The V call is TRBV5-4, the J call TRBJ1-1, with D hard to call. Trimming shortened V by 0 bases and J by 7 bases, and 13 bases separated the two germline ends. CDR1 and CDR2 (germline): SGHNT, YYREEE (reference sequence). The CDR3 is made up of 14 amino acids. The CDR3 DNA reads as TGTGCCAGCAGCTTGGCGGCGACGGGGATTGAAGCTTTCTTT. The encoded protein is CASSLAATGIEAFF.

The chain combines TRBV7-9 with TRBJ1-2, with a tentative D call TRBD1 (6 bases). This CDR3 has 14 residues. Germline loops: CDR1 SEHNR, CDR2 FQNEAQ (reference sequence). V lost 4 bases and J lost 7, with 16 bases in between. CDR3 sequence: CASSSADRRGGYTF. The CDR3 coding sequence is TGTGCCAGCAGCTCTGCTGACAGGCGCGGTGGCTACACCTTC.

This clonotype was seen repeatedly, ten times or more. V is TRBV11-2 and J is TRBJ1-3, with D possibly matching TRBD1 (6 bases). The CDR3 spans 12 residues. V lost 3 bases, J lost 10 bases, and 10 bases lay in between. CDR1 and CDR2 (germline): SGHAT, FQNNGV. The CDR3 DNA sequence: TGTGCCAGCAGCTTTCCCGGGACAACCATATATTTT. Translation: CASSFPGTTIYF.

The chain couples TRBV2 to TRBJ1-2, with 10 bases identical to TRBD1. The junction had 6 bases not matched to a gene; V was cut back by 5 bases and J by 12 bases. The CDR3 runs 12 residues. Germline lookup yields CDR1 SNHLY and CDR2 FYNNEI. The CDR3 nucleotides read TGTGCCAGCAGTCCTGACAGGGGGCCCCACACCTTC. Amino acids: CASSPDRGPHTF.